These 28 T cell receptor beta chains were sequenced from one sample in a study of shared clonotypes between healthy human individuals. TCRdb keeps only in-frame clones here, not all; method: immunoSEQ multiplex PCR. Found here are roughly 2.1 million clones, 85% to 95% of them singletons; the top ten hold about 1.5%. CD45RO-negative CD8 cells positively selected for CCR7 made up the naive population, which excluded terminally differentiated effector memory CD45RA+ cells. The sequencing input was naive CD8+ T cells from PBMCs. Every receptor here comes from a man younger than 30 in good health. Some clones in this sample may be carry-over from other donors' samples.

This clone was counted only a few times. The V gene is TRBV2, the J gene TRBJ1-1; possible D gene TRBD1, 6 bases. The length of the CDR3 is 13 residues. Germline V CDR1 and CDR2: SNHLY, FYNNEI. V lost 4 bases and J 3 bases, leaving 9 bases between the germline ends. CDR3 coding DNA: TGTGCCAGCAGTGGGGAGGGGGACACTGAAGCTTTCTTT. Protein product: CASSGEGDTEAFF.

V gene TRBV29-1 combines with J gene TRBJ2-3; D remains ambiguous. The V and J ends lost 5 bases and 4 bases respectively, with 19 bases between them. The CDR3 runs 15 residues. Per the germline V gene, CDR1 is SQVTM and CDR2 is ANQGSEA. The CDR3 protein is CSVTGLSLLADTQYF. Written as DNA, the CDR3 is TGCAGCGTTACCGGTCTATCTCTATTGGCAGATACGCAGTATTTT.

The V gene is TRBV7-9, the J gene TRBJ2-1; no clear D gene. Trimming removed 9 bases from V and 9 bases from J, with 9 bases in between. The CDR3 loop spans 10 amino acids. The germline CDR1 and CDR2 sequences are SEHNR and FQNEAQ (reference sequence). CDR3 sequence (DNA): TGTGCCAGTGCCTTCAGTGAGCAGTTCTTC. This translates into CASAFSEQFF. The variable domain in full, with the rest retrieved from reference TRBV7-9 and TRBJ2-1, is DTGVSQNPRHKITKRGQNVTFRCDPISEHNRLYWYRQTLGQGPEFLTYFQNEAQLEKSRLLSDRFSAERPKGSFSTLEIQRTEQGDSAMYLCASAFSEQFFGPGTRLTVL.

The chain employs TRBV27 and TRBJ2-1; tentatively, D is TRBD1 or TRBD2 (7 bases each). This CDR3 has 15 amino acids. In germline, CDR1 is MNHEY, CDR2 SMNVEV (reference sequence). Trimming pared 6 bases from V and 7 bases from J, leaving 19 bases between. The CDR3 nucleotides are TGTGCCAGCAGGACGACCCGGCAGGGGGGGAATGAGCAGTTCTTC. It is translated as CASRTTRQGGNEQFF.

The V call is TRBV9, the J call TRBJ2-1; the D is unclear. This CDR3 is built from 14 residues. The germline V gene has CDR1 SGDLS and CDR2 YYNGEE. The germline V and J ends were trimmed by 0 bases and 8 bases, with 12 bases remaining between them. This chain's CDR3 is CASSVGSGRYEQFF. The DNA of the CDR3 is TGTGCCAGCAGCGTAGGTTCAGGCCGCTATGAGCAGTTCTTC.

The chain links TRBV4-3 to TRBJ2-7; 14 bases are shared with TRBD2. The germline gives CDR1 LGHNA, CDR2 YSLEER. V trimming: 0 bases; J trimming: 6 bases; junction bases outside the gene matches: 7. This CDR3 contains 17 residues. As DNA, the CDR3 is TGCGCCAGCAGCCAAGATGATTTGGGACTAGCGGGAGTCGAGCAGTACTTC. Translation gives CASSQDDLGLAGVEQYF.

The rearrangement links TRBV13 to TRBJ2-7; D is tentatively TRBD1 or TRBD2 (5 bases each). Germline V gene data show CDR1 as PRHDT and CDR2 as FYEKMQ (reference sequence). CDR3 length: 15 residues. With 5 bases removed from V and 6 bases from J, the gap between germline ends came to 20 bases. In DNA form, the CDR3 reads TGTGCCAGCAGCCCACCCGGGGCGACCCTGGGCGAGCAGTACTTC. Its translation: CASSPPGATLGEQYF.

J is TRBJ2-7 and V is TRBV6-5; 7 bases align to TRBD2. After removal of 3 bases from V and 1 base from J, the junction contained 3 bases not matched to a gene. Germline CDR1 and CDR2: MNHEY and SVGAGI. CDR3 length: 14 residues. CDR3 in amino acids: CASSYGLVSYEQYF. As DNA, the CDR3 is TGTGCCAGCAGTTATGGACTAGTGTCCTACGAGCAGTACTTC.

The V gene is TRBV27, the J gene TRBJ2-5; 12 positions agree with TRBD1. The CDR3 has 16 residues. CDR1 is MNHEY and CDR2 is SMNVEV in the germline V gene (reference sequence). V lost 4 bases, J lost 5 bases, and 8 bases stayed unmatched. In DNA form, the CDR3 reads TGTGCCAGCAGTTGGATAGGGACAGGGGGCACGGAGACCCAGTACTTC. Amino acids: CASSWIGTGGTETQYF.

The DNA of the CDR3 is TGTGCCAGCAGTTTATCAGGCAGGGGAATACCTGAAGCTTTCTTT. Translated, it gives CASSLSGRGIPEAFF. The rearrangement links TRBV27 to TRBJ1-1; D may be TRBD1 (6 bases). V lost 0 bases and J 6 bases, leaving 14 bases between the germline ends. This CDR3 is built from 15 residues. Germline V gene sequence: CDR1 MNHEY, CDR2 SMNVEV (reference sequence).

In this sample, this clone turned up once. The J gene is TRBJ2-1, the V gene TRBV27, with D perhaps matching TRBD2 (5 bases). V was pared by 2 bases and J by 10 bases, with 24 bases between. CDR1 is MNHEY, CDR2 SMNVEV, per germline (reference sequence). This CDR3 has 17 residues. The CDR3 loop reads CASSLLGPTGTGQEQFF. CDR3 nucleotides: TGTGCCAGCAGTTTACTCGGCCCTACGGGAACCGGCCAGGAGCAGTTCTTC.

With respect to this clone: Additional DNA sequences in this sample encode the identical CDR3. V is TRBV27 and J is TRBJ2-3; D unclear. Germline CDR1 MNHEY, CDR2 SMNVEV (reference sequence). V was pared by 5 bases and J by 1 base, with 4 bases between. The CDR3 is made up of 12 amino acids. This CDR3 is CASSTRTDTQYF. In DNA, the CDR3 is TGTGCCAGCAGTACGCGCACAGATACGCAGTATTTT.

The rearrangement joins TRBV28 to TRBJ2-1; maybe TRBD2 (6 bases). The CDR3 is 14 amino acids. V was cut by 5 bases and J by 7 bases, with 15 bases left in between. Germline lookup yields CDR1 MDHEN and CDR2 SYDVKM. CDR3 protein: CASSIAVSLNEQFF. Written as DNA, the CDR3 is TGTGCCAGCAGTATAGCGGTCAGCCTTAATGAGCAGTTCTTC. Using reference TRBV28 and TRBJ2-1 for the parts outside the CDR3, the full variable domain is DVKVTQSSRYLVKRTGEKVFLECVQDMDHENMFWYRQDPGLGLRLIYFSYDVKMKEKGDIPEGYSVSREKKERFSLILESASTNQTSMYLCASSIAVSLNEQFFGPGTRLTVL.

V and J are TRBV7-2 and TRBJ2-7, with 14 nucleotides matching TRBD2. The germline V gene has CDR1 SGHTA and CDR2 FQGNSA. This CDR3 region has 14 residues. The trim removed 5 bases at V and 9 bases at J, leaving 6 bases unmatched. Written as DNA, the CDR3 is TGTGCCAGCAGCCTAATAGGGACTAGCGGGGGGCAGTACTTC. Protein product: CASSLIGTSGGQYF.

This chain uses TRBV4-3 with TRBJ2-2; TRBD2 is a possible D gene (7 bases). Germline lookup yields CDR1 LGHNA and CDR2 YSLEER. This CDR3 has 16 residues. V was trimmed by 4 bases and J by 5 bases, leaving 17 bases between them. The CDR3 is CASSPRGGARTGELFF. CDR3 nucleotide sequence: TGCGCCAGCAGCCCGAGAGGGGGGGCGCGAACCGGGGAGCTGTTTTTT.

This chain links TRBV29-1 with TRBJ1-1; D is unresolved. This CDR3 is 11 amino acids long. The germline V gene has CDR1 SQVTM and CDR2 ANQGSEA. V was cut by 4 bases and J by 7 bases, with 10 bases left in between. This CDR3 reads CSVAVGNEAFF. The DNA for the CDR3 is TGCAGCGTTGCGGTTGGGAATGAAGCTTTCTTT.

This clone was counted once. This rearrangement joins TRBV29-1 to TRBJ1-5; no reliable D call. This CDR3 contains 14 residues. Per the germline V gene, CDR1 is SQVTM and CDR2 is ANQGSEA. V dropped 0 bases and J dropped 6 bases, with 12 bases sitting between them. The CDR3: CSVEDVTGGQPQHF. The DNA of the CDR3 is TGCAGCGTTGAAGATGTTACGGGAGGTCAGCCCCAGCATTTT.

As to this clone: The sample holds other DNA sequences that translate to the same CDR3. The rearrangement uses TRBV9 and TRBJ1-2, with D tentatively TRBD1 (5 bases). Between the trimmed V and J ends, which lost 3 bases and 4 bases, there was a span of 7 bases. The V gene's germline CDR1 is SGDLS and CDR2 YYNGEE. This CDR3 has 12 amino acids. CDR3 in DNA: TGTGCCAGCAGCGCCGACAGCTATGGCTACACCTTC. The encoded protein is CASSADSYGYTF. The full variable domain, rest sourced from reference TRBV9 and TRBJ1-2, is DSGVTQTPKHLITATGQRVTLRCSPRSGDLSVYWYQQSLDQGLQFLIQYYNGEERAKGNILERFSAQQFPDLHSELNLSSLELGDSALYFCASSADSYGYTFGSGTRLTVV.

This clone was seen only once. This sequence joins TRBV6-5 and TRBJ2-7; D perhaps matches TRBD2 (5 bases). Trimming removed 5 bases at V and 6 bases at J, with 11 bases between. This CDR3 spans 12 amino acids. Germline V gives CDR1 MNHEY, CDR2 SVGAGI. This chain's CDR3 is CASSPAGSEQYF. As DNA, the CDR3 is TGTGCCAGCAGTCCGGCGGGCTCCGAGCAGTACTTC.

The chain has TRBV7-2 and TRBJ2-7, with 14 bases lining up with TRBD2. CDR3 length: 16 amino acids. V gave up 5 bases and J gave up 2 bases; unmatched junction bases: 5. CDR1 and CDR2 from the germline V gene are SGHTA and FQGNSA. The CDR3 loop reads CASSVPTSGRAYEQYF. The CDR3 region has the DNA TGTGCCAGCAGCGTTCCGACTAGCGGGAGGGCCTACGAGCAGTACTTC. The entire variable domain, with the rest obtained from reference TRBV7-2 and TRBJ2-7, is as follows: GAGVSQSPSNKVTEKGKDVELRCDPISGHTALYWYRQSLGQGLEFLIYFQGNSAPDKSGLPSDRFSAERTGGSVSTLTIQRTQQEDSAVYLCASSVPTSGRAYEQYFGPGTRLTVT.

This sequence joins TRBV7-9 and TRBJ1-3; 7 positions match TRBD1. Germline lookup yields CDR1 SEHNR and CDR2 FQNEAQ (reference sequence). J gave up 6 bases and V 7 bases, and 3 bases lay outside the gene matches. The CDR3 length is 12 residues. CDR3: CASNTGENTIYF. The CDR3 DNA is TGTGCCAGCAACACAGGGGAAAACACCATATATTTT.

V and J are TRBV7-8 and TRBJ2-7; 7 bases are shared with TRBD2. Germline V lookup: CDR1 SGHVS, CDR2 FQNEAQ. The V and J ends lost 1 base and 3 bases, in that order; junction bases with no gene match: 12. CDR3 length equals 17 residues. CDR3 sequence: CASSLGELATNLYEQYF. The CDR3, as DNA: TGTGCCAGCAGCTTAGGTGAACTAGCGACCAATCTCTACGAGCAGTACTTC.

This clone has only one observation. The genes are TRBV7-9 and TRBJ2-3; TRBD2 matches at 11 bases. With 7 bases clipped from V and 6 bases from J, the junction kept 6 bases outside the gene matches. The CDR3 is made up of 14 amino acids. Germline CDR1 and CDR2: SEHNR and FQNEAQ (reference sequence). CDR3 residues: CASTLAGVEDTQYF. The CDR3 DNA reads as TGTGCCAGCACACTAGCGGGAGTAGAGGATACGCAGTATTTT.

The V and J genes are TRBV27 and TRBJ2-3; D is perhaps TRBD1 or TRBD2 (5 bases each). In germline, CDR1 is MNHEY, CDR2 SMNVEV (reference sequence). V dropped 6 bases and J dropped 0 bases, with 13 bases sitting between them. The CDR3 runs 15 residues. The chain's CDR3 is CASSPSRDSTDTQYF. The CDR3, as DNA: TGTGCCAGCAGCCCGAGCCGGGACAGCACAGATACGCAGTATTTT.

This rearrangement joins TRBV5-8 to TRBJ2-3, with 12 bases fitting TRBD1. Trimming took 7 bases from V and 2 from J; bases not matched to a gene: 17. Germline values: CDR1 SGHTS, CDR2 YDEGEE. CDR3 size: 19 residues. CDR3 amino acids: CASDPGQGARLEDTDTQYF. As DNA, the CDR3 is TGTGCCAGCGACCCGGGACAGGGGGCGAGGTTAGAGGACACAGATACGCAGTATTTT.

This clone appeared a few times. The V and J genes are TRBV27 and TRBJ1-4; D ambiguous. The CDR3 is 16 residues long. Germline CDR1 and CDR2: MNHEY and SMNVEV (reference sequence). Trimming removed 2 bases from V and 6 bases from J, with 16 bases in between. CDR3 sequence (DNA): TGTGCCAGCAGTTTACTCTCTGGGGATAGGGATGAAAAACTGTTTTTT. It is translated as CASSLLSGDRDEKLFF.

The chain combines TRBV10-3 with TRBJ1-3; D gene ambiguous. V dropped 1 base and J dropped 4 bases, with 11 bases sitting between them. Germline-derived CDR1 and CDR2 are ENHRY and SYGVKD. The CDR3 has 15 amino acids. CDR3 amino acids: CAISEFARRGNTIYF. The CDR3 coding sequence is TGTGCCATCAGTGAGTTTGCGAGAAGAGGAAACACCATATATTTT.

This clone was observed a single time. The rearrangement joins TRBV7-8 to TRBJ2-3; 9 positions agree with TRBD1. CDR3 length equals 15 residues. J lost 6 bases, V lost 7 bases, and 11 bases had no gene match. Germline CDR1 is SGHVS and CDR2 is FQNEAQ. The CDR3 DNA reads TGTGCCAGCACCGACCGGGACAGGGTGTCGGATACGCAGTATTTT. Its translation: CASTDRDRVSDTQYF.